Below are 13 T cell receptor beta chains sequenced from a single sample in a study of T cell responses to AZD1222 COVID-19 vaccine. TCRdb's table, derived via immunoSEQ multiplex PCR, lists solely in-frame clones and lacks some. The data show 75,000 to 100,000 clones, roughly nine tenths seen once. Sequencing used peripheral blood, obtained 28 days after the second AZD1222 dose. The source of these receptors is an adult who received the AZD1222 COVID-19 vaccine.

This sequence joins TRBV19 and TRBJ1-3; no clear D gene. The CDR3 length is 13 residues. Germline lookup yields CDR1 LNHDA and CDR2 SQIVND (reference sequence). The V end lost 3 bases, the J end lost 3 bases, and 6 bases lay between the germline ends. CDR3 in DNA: TGTGCCAGTAGTATTGGGATTGGAAACACCATATATTTT. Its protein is CASSIGIGNTIYF.

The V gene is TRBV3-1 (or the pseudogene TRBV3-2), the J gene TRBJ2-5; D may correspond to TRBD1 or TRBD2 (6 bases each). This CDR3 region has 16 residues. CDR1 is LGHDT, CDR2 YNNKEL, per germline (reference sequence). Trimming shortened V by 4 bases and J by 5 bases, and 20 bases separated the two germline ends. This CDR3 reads CASSPSGALKQETQYF. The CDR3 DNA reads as TGTGCCAGCAGCCCCTCGGGGGCTTTAAAACAGGAGACCCAGTACTTC.

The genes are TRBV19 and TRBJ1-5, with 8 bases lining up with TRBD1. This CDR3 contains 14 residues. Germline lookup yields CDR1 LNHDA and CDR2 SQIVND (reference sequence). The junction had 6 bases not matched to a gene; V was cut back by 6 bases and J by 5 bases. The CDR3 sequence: CASRDRDGDQPQHF. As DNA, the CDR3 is TGTGCCAGTAGGGACAGGGATGGAGATCAGCCCCAGCATTTT.

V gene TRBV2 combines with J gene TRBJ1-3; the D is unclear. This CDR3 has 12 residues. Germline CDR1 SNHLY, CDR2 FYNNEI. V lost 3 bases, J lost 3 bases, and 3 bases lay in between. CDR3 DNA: TGTGCCAGCAGTGAGAGTGGAAACACCATATATTTT. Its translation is CASSESGNTIYF.

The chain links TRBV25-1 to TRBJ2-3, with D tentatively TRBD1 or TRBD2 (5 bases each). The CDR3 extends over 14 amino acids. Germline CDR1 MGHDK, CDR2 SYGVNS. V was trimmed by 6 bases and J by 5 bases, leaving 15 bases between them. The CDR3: CASSFLGAGDTQYF. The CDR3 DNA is TGTGCCAGCAGCTTCCTAGGGGCGGGAGATACGCAGTATTTT.

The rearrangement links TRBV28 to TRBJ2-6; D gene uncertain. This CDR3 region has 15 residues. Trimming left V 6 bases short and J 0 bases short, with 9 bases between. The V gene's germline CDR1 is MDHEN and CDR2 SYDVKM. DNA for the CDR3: TGTGCCAGCAGCTTTATCTACTCTGGGGCCAACGTCCTGACTTTC. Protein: CASSFIYSGANVLTF.

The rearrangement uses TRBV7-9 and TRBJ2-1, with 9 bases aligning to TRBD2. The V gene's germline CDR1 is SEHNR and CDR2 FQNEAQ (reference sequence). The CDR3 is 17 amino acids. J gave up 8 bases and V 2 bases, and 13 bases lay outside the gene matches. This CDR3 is CASSLRLAGTLGDEQFF. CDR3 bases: TGTGCCAGCAGCTTACGGCTAGCGGGGACCCTCGGGGATGAGCAGTTCTTC.

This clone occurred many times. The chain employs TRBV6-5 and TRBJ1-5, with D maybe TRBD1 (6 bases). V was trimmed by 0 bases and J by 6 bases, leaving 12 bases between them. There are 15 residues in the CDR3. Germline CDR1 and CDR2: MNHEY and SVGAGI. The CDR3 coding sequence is TGTGCCAGCAGTTACTCTACGGGGGCCGGTCAGCCCCAGCATTTT. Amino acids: CASSYSTGAGQPQHF.

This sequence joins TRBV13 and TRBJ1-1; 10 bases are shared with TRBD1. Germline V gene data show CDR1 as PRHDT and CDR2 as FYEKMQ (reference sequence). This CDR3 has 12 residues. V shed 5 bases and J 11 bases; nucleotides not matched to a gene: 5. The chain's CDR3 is CASSTRQGAAFF. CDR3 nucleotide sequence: TGTGCCAGCAGCACACGACAGGGGGCGGCTTTCTTT.

The CDR3: CAWELTGSDYEQYF. As DNA, the CDR3 is TGTGCCTGGGAGCTCACAGGGTCGGACTACGAGCAGTACTTC. The chain couples TRBV30 to TRBJ2-7; D might be TRBD1 (6 bases). V was cut by 5 bases and J by 3 bases, with 17 bases left in between. CDR1 is GTSNPN and CDR2 is SVGIG in the germline V gene (reference sequence). This CDR3 spans 14 amino acids.

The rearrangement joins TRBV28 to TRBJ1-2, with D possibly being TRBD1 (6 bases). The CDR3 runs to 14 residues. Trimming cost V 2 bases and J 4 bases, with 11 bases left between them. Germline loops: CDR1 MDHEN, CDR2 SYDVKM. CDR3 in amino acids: CASSLGTNRYGYTF. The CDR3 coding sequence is TGTGCCAGCAGTTTAGGGACAAACCGCTATGGCTACACCTTC.

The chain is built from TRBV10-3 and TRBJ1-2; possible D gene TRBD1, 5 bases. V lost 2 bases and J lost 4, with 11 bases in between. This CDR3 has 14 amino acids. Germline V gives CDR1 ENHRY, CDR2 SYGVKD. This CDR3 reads CAISERMGLYGYTF. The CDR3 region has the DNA TGTGCCATCAGTGAGCGTATGGGGCTCTATGGCTACACCTTC.

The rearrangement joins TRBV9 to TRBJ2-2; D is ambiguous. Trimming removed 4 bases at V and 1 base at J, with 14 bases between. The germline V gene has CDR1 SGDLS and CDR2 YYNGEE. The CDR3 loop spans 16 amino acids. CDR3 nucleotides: TGTGCCAGCAGCCCATCGCCGGGTCTGAACACCGGGGAGCTGTTTTTT. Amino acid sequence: CASSPSPGLNTGELFF.